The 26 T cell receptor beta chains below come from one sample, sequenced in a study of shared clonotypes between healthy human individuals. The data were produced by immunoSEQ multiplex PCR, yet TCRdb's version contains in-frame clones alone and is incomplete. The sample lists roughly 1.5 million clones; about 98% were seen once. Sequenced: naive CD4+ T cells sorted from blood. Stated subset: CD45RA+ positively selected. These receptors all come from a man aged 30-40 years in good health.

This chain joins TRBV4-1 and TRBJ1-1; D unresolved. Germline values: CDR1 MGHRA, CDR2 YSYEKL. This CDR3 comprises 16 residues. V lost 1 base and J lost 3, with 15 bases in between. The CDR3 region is CASSQAMGSGDTEAFF. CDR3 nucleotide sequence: TGCGCCAGCAGCCAAGCTATGGGTTCTGGGGACACTGAAGCTTTCTTT.

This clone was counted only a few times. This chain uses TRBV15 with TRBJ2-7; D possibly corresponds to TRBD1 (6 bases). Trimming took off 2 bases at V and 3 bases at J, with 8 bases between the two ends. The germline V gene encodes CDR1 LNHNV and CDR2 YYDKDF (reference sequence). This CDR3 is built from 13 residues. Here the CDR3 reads CATSRPDSYEQYF. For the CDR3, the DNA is TGTGCCACCAGCAGACCGGACAGCTACGAGCAGTACTTC.

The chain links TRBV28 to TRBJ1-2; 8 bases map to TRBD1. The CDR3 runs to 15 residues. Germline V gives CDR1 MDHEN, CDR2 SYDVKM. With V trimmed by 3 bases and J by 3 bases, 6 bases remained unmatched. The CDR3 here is CASSFSDREYYGYTF. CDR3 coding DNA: TGTGCCAGCAGTTTCTCGGACAGGGAATACTATGGCTACACCTTC.

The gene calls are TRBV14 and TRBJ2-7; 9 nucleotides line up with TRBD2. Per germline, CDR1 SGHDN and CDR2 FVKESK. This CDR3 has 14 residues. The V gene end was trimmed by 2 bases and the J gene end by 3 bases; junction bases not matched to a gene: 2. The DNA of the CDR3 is TGTGCCAGCAGCCAAATAGCGGGAGTCTACGAGCAGTACTTC. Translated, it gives CASSQIAGVYEQYF.

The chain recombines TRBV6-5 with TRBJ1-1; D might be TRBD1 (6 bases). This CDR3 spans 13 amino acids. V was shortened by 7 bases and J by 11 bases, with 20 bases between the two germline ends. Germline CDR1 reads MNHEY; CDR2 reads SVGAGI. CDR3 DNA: TGTGCCAGCACCCCACGGGGGACAACACGGGCTTTCTTT. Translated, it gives CASTPRGTTRAFF.

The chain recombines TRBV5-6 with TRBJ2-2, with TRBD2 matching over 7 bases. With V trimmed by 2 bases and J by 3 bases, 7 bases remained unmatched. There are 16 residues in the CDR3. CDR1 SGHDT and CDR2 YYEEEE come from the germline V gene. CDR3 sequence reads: CASSFRETSYTGELFF. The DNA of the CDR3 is TGTGCCAGCAGCTTCCGGGAGACTAGCTACACCGGGGAGCTGTTTTTT.

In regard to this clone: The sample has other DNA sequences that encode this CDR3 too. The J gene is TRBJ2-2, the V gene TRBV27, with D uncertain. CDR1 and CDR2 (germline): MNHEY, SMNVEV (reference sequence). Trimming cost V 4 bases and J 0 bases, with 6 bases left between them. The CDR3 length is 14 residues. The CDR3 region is CASSSPPNTGELFF. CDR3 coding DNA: TGTGCCAGCAGTTCACCTCCGAACACCGGGGAGCTGTTTTTT.

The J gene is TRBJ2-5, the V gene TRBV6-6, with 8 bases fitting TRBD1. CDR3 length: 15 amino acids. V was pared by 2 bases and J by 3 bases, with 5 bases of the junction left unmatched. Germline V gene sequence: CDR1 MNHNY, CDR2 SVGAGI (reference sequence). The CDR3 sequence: CASSYGAGGKETQYF. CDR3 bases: TGTGCCAGCAGTTACGGCGCAGGGGGCAAAGAGACCCAGTACTTC.

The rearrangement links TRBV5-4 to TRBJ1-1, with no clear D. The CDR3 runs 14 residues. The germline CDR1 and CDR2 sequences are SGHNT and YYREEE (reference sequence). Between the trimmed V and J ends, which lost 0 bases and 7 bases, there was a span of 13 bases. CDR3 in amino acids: CASSLELSGLEAFF. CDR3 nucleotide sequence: TGTGCCAGCAGCTTGGAGCTCTCTGGACTTGAAGCTTTCTTT.

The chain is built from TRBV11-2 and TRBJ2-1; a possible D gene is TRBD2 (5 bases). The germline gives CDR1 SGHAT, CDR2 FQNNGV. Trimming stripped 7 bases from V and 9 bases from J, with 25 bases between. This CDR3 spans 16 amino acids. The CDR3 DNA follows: TGTGCCAGCATCCCAGTCCGGAGCGGAATCGGGTTTGAGCAGTTCTTC. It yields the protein CASIPVRSGIGFEQFF.

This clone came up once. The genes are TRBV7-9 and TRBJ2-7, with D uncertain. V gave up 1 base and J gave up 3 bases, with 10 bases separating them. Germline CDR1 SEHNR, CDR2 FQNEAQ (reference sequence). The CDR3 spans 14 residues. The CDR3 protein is CASSLGMLGYEQYF. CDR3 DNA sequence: TGTGCCAGCAGCTTAGGAATGCTTGGCTACGAGCAGTACTTC.

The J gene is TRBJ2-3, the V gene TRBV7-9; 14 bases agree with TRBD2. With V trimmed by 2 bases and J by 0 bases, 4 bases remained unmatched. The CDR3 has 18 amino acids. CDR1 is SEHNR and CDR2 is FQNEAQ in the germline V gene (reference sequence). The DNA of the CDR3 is TGTGCCAGCAGCTTAATCCGACTAGCGGGAGGGAGCACAGATACGCAGTATTTT. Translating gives CASSLIRLAGGSTDTQYF.

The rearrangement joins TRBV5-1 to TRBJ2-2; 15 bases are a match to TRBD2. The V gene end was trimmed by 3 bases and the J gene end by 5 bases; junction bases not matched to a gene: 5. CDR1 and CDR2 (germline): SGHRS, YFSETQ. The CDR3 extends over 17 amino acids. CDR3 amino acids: CASSSGTSGRRTGELFF. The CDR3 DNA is TGCGCCAGCAGCTCTGGGACTAGCGGGAGGAGGACCGGGGAGCTGTTTTTT.

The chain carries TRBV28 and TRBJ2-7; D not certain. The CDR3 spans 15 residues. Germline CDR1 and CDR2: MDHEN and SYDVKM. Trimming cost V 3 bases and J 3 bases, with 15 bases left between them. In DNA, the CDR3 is TGTGCCAGCAGTTTTCTAGGACGAGAAGTCTACGAGCAGTACTTC. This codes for CASSFLGREVYEQYF.

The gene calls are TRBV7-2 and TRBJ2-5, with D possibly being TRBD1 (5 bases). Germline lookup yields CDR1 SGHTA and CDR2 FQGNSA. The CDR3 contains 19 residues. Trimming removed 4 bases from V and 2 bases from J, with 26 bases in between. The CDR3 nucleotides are TGTGCCAGCAGCTCTTCCCAAGGTTGGGCACAGGATTATCAAGAGACCCAGTACTTC. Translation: CASSSSQGWAQDYQETQYF.

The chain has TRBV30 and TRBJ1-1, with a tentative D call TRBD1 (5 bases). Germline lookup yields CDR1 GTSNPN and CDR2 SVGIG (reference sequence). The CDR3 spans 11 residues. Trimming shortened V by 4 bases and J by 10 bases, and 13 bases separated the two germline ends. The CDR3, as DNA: TGTGCCTGGAAGCGACAGCCGCCAGCTTTCTTT. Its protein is CAWKRQPPAFF. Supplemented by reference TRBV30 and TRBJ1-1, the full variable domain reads SQTIHQWPATLVQPVGSPLSLECTVEGTSNPNLYWYRQAAGRGLQLLFYSVGIGQISSEVPQNLSASRPQDRQFILSSKKLLLSDSGFYLCAWKRQPPAFFGQGTRLTVV.

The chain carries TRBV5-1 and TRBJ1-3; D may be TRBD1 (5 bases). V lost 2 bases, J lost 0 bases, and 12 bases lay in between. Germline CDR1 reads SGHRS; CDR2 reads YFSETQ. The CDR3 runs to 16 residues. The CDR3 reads CASSLSRQGSGNTIYF. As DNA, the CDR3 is TGCGCCAGCAGCTTATCTCGGCAGGGCTCTGGAAACACCATATATTTT. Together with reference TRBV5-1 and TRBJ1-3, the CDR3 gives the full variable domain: KAGVTQTPRYLIKTRGQQVTLSCSPISGHRSVSWYQQTPGQGLQFLFEYFSETQRNKGNFPGRFSGRQFSNSRSEMNVSTLELGDSALYLCASSLSRQGSGNTIYFGEGSWLTVV.

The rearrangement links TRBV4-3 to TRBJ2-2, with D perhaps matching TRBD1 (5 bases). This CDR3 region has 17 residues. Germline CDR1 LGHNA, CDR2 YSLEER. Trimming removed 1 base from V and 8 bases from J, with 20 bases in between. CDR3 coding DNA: TGCGCCAGCAGCCAAGTGGTCTGGGGCACTACCCCTGGGGAGCTGTTTTTT. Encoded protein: CASSQVVWGTTPGELFF.

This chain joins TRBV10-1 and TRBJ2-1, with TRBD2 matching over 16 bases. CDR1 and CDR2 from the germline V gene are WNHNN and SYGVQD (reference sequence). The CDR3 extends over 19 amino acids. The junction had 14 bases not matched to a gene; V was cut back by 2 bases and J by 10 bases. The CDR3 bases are TGCGCCAGCAGTGAGAGAGGGACTAGCGGGAGGGTCATATTCTTGGAGCAGTTCTTC. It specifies CASSERGTSGRVIFLEQFF.

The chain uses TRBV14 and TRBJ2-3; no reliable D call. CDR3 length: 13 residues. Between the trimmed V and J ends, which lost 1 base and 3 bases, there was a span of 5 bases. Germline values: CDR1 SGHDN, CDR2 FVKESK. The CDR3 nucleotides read TGTGCCAGCAGCCAAGGTAATACAGATACGCAGTATTTT. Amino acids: CASSQGNTDTQYF.

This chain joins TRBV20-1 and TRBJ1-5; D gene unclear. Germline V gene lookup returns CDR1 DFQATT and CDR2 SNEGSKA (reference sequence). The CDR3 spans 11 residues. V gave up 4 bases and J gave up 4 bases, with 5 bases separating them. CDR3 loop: CSATSNQPQHF. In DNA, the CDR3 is TGCAGTGCTACCTCAAATCAGCCCCAGCATTTT.

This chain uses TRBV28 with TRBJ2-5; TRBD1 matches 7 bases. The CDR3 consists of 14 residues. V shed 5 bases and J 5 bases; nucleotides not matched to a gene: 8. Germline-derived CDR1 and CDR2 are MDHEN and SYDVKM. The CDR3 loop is CASSTRQGRETQYF. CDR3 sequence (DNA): TGTGCCAGCAGTACCCGACAGGGTAGGGAGACCCAGTACTTC.

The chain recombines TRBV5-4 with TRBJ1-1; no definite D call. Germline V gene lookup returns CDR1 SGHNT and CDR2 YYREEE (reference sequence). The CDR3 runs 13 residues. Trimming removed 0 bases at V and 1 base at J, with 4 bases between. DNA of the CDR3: TGTGCCAGCAGCTTGGAAGCGAACACTGAAGCTTTCTTT. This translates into CASSLEANTEAFF.

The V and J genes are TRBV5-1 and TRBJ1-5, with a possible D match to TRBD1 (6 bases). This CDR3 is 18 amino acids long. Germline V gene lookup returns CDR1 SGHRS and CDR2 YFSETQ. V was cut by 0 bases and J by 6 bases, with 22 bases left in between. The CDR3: CASSLDPKTGSIGQPQHF. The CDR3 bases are TGCGCCAGCAGCTTGGATCCTAAAACAGGGTCGATCGGTCAGCCCCAGCATTTT.

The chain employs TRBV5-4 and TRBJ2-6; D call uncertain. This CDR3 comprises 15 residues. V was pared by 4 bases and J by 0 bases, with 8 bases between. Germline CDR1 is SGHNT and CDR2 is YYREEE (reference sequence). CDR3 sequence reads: CASSRRVSGANVLTF. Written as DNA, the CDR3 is TGTGCCAGCAGCCGCCGGGTCTCTGGGGCCAACGTCCTGACTTTC.

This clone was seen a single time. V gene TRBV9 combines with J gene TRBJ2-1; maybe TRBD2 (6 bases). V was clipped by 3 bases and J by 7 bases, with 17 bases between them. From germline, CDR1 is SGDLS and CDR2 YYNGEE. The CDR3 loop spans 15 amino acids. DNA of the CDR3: TGTGCCAGCAGCGCCTTTTGGAGGGGCGGTAATGAGCAGTTCTTC. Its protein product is CASSAFWRGGNEQFF.